These T cell receptor beta chains were read from a single sample in a study of blood T cell repertoires in COVID-19. Profiling relied on immunoSEQ multiplex PCR, and the TCRdb table lists in-frame clones only, not all of them. Among roughly 360,000 clones listed, around 87% were seen once. Input material: PBMCs or T cells enriched from blood (not recorded which). These receptors all stem from a young man who had recovered from COVID-19. Each CDR3 is given with its conserved first and last residue. A D gene is named only where the DNA matches it firmly. Expanded clones are given a class, and other clones once, few, many or no size at all.

v_gene: TRBV7-2; d_gene: TRBD2; j_gene: TRBJ2-5; abundance: .; CDR3aa: CASSSGTSWYQETQYF; CDR3nt: TGTGCCAGCAGCTCCGGGACTAGCTGGTACCAAGAGACCCAGTACTTC
v_gene: TRBV11-2; d_gene: TRBD1; j_gene: TRBJ1-2; abundance: .; CDR3aa: CASSPVTGGYGYTF; CDR3nt: TGTGCCAGCAGCCCGGTGACAGGGGGCTATGGCTACACCTTC
v_gene: TRBV5-1; d_gene: TRBD1; j_gene: TRBJ2-4; abundance: .; CDR3aa: CASSTGTVLAKNIQYF; CDR3nt: TGCGCCAGCAGCACGGGGACAGTTCTAGCCAAAAACATTCAGTACTTC
v_gene: TRBV13; d_gene: TRBD1; j_gene: TRBJ1-1; abundance: .; CDR3aa: CASSLNRGNTEAFF; CDR3nt: TGTGCCAGCAGCTTGAACAGGGGGAACACTGAAGCTTTCTTT
v_gene: TRBV2; d_gene: .; j_gene: TRBJ2-3; abundance: .; CDR3aa: CASSEFPGTTTDTQYF; CDR3nt: TGTGCCAGCAGTGAATTTCCCGGGACAACGACAGATACGCAGTATTTT
v_gene: TRBV3-1/TRBV3-2; d_gene: .; j_gene: TRBJ1-2; abundance: .; CDR3aa: CASSHPSPTPPTF; CDR3nt: TGTGCCAGCAGCCACCCTTCCCCCACACCTCCCACCTTC
v_gene: TRBV29-1; d_gene: .; j_gene: TRBJ1-1; abundance: few; CDR3aa: CSVGNEGGWLDTEAFF; CDR3nt: TGCAGCGTCGGGAATGAGGGGGGGTGGTTGGACACTGAAGCTTTCTTT
v_gene: TRBV18; d_gene: TRBD1; j_gene: TRBJ2-5; abundance: .; CDR3aa: CASSPNRGETQYF; CDR3nt: TGTGCCAGCTCACCTAACAGGGGAGAGACCCAGTACTTC
v_gene: TRBV7-8; d_gene: .; j_gene: TRBJ1-1; abundance: .; CDR3aa: CASSFLHGNTEAFF; CDR3nt: TGTGCCAGCAGCTTTCTCCACGGGAACACTGAAGCTTTCTTT
v_gene: TRBV5-4; d_gene: TRBD1; j_gene: TRBJ2-7; abundance: .; CDR3aa: CASSLGPPGQGPYEQYF; CDR3nt: TGTGCCAGCAGCTTAGGGCCCCCGGGACAGGGCCCCTACGAGCAGTACTTC
v_gene: TRBV7-3; d_gene: TRBD2; j_gene: TRBJ2-3; abundance: .; CDR3aa: CASSSSGGAPYF; CDR3nt: TGTGCCAGCAGCTCCAGCGGGGGGGCCCCGTATTTT
v_gene: TRBV6-2/TRBV6-3; d_gene: TRBD1; j_gene: TRBJ1-5; abundance: .; CDR3aa: CASSATGDPQPQHF; CDR3nt: TGTGCCAGCAGTGCGACAGGGGATCCTCAGCCCCAGCATTTT
v_gene: TRBV7-9; d_gene: TRBD1; j_gene: TRBJ1-5; abundance: .; CDR3aa: CASSLAGGVSDQPQHF; CDR3nt: TGTGCCAGCAGCTTAGCAGGGGGCGTCTCGGATCAGCCCCAGCATTTT
v_gene: TRBV3-1/TRBV3-2; d_gene: .; j_gene: TRBJ2-7; abundance: once; CDR3aa: CASSQAGREQYF; CDR3nt: TGTGCCAGCAGCCAAGCTGGGCGCGAGCAGTACTTC
v_gene: TRBV2; d_gene: .; j_gene: TRBJ1-6; abundance: .; CDR3aa: CASRADSPLHF; CDR3nt: TGTGCCAGCAGGGCAGATTCACCCCTCCACTTT
v_gene: TRBV7-9; d_gene: .; j_gene: TRBJ1-4; abundance: once; CDR3aa: CASSFGAGPNEKLFF; CDR3nt: TGTGCCAGCAGCTTTGGGGCTGGCCCGAATGAAAAACTGTTTTTT
v_gene: TRBV11-3; d_gene: .; j_gene: TRBJ1-6; abundance: .; CDR3aa: CASSLMANSPLHF; CDR3nt: TGTGCCAGCAGCTTAATGGCAAATTCACCCCTCCACTTT
v_gene: TRBV12-3/TRBV12-4; d_gene: .; j_gene: TRBJ1-2; abundance: .; CDR3aa: CASSFRESGYTF; CDR3nt: TGTGCCAGCAGTTTTCGGGAAAGTGGCTACACCTTC
v_gene: TRBV7-2; d_gene: TRBD1; j_gene: TRBJ2-7; abundance: .; CDR3aa: CASSGSTGEWASEQYF; CDR3nt: TGTGCCAGCAGCGGATCCACAGGGGAGTGGGCTTCCGAGCAGTACTTC
v_gene: TRBV2; d_gene: .; j_gene: TRBJ1-6; abundance: .; CDR3aa: CASSEVQPGQPYLSSPLHF; CDR3nt: TGTGCCAGCAGTGAAGTTCAACCGGGACAACCTTATCTGAGTTCACCCCTCCACTTT
v_gene: TRBV11-3; d_gene: TRBD1; j_gene: TRBJ2-2; abundance: .; CDR3aa: CASSPRQGDTGELFF; CDR3nt: TGTGCCAGCAGTCCTCGACAGGGAGACACCGGGGAGCTGTTTTTT
v_gene: TRBV27; d_gene: .; j_gene: TRBJ1-1; abundance: few; CDR3aa: CASSSGMNTEAFF; CDR3nt: TGTGCCAGCAGTTCCGGGATGAACACTGAAGCTTTCTTT